This T cell receptor (beta chain) appears in the sequencing data of a study of T-cell reconstitution after alpha-beta-depleted transplantation in children. Regarding the study as a whole: About two months after transplant, alpha-beta T cells reportedly came from several hundred expanded graft clones. After one year, T-cell counts and TCRbeta diversity mostly came from new T cells.

A library of TCRbeta sequences, prepared with unique molecular identifiers, was generated. In TCRdb, the PCR reads were re-called with MiXCR into one record per CDR3 protein. The repertoire holds hundreds of thousands of distinct CDR3 sequences, with roughly 14% as singletons. CDR3 length: 17 residues. V gave up 6 bases and J gave up 8 bases; unmatched junction bases: 17. Germline V lookup: CDR1 MDHEN, CDR2 SYDVKM. This clonotype was detected a few times. The antigen remains undetermined. This material consisted of PBMCs, taken before TCRalphabeta/CD19-depleted stem cell transplant. The source is a girl aged 2 to 10 with congenital amegakaryocytic thrombocytopenia, due to receive a stem cell transplant. This chain connects TRBV28 to TRBJ2-1; 9 bases agree with TRBD2. The CDR3: CASSLESSGSILDEQFF. CDR3 nucleotides: TGTGCCAGCAGCTTGGAGAGTAGCGGGAGTATCTTGGATGAGCAGTTCTTC. Complete variable domain (other parts from reference TRBV28 and TRBJ2-1): DVKVTQSSRYLVKRTGEKVFLECVQDMDHENMFWYRQDPGLGLRLIYFSYDVKMKEKGDIPEGYSVSREKKERFSLILESASTNQTSMYLCASSLESSGSILDEQFFGPGTRLTVL.